This is a list of T cell receptor beta chains from one sample in a study of blood T cell repertoires in COVID-19. Method: immunoSEQ multiplex PCR; TCRdb's copy keeps in-frame clones and lacks some. The sample lists approximately 150,000 clones, around 76% occurring once. Sequenced: peripheral blood. The source of these receptors is a man between 60 and 75 years old with acute or convalescent COVID-19. Both conserved end residues are part of each CDR3. The D gene is left open where the match is weak. Some rows mark clone size as missing; the rest say once, few, many or name a class of expanded clone.

NA | 14 | NA | TRBJ2-5 | TRBV5-6 | TGTGCCAGCAGCTTGAACCAGGGGTGGGAGACCCAGTACTTC | CASSLNQGWETQYF
few | 11 | NA | TRBJ2-1 | TRBV5-1 | TGCGCCAGCAGCTTGTTCGTTGAGCAGTTCTTC | CASSLFVEQFF
NA | 16 | TRBD1 | TRBJ2-2 | TRBV6-5 | TGTGCCAGCAGTTACTCGACAGGGGGCCCCACCGGGGAGCTGTTTTTT | CASSYSTGGPTGELFF
NA | 16 | TRBD1 | TRBJ2-1 | TRBV5-4 | TGTGCCAGCTGGAATCCGGGACAGGGGGTCGGGAATGAGCAGTTCTTC | CASWNPGQGVGNEQFF
NA | 13 | NA | TRBJ2-3 | TRBV27 | TGTGCCAGCAGTTTATCTGGCATAAATACGCAGTATTTT | CASSLSGINTQYF
NA | 13 | TRBD1 | TRBJ1-2 | TRBV5-6 | TGTGCCAGCAGCAGGGACAGTGGCTATGGCTACACCTTC | CASSRDSGYGYTF
NA | 13 | NA | TRBJ2-7 | TRBV6-6 | TGTGCCAGCAGTTCGGACATAGGTTACGAGCAGTACTTC | CASSSDIGYEQYF
NA | 14 | TRBD1 | TRBJ2-3 | TRBV6-5 | TGTGCCAGCAGTTGGACAGGGGGCGAAGATACGCAGTATTTT | CASSWTGGEDTQYF
few | 13 | NA | TRBJ1-2 | TRBV7-3 | TGTGCCAGCAGCCTTAATTTCGGCTATGGCTACACCTTC | CASSLNFGYGYTF
NA | 16 | NA | TRBJ2-3 | TRBV12-2 | TGTGCAAGTCGCTTAGCGGGCGAGACTAACACAGATACGCAGTATTTT | CASRLAGETNTDTQYF
NA | 15 | NA | TRBJ1-5 | TRBV15 | TGTGCCACCAGCAGACGGGGGAATAGCAATCAGCCCCAGCATTTT | CATSRRGNSNQPQHF
few | 16 | TRBD2 | TRBJ2-5 | TRBV7-2 | TGTGCCAGCAGCTTATGGGGGACCCGGACTAGCGGGAGAAAGTACTTC | CASSLWGTRTSGRKYF
NA | 15 | TRBD1 | TRBJ1-1 | TRBV5-1 | TGCGCCAGCAGCTTGGGGGGGACAGAGAACACTGAAGCTTTCTTT | CASSLGGTENTEAFF
few | 16 | TRBD2 | TRBJ2-1 | TRBV27 | TGTGCCAGCAGTTTACTAGCGGGAGATCTACACAATGAGCAGTTCTTC | CASSLLAGDLHNEQFF
few | 14 | NA | TRBJ1-5 | TRBV9 | TGTGCCAGCAGCGTAGCTGGACAGAATCAGCCCCAGCATTTT | CASSVAGQNQPQHF
NA | 17 | NA | TRBJ2-6 | TRBV5-1 | TGCGCCAGCAGCTTGGCTACAGGCCTCTCTGGGGCCAACGTCCTGACTTTC | CASSLATGLSGANVLTF
NA | 21 | NA | TRBJ2-1 | TRBV2 | TGTGCCAGCAGTCTTTTTTACGACAGGATGAACCGTCAATCGAGCCTCAATGAGCAGTTCTTC | CASSLFYDRMNRQSSLNEQFF
many | 16 | NA | TRBJ2-7 | TRBV7-2 | TGTGCCAGCAGCTTTGGGGGTGGGGACTCCGGGGTCGGGCAGTACTTC | CASSFGGGDSGVGQYF
NA | 13 | NA | TRBJ2-7 | TRBV28 | TGTGCCAGCAGCCGAGGGGGATCCTACGAGCAGTACTTC | CASSRGGSYEQYF
NA | 15 | TRBD1 | TRBJ1-4 | TRBV4-1 | TGCGCCAGCAGCCAGTCCGGGACAGGGTATGAAAAACTGTTTTTT | CASSQSGTGYEKLFF
NA | 14 | NA | TRBJ1-5 | TRBV9 | TGTGCCAGCAGCCCCCTCGGAGGGCCCCTGACCCAGCATTTT | CASSPLGGPLTQHF
NA | 15 | TRBD1 | TRBJ2-5 | TRBV15 | TGTGCCACCAGCAGAGGAGAACAGGGGGCGGAGACCCAGTACTTC | CATSRGEQGAETQYF
once | 14 | NA | TRBJ2-7 | TRBV2 | TGTGCCAGCGGACAGACCTATCTCTCCTACGAGCAGTACTTC | CASGQTYLSYEQYF
NA | 12 | NA | TRBJ1-6 | TRBV19 | TGTGCCAGTTCCTCAGGGCGATCACCCCTCCACTTT | CASSSGRSPLHF
NA | 16 | TRBD1 | TRBJ2-5 | TRBV18 | TGTGCCAGCTCATCCCAACCTCGGGACAGGGTGGAGACCCAGTACTTC | CASSSQPRDRVETQYF